The subject of this entry is one T cell receptor (beta chain). As yet, its antigen is unknown. TCRdb redid the calling of the reads with MiXCR, one entry per CDR3 protein. The sample consists of around 800,000 distinct CDR3 sequences, around a third of them appearing once. V dropped 1 base and J dropped 2; count of bases not matched to a gene: 8. The CDR3 totals 18 residues. Per the germline V gene, CDR1 is MNHNS and CDR2 is SASEGT. The data stem from a study of T cell repertoires in cytomegalovirus infection. General study results and limits: HLA-C-restricted, CMV-specific TCR beta clonotypes were dominant ex vivo.

The input for sequencing was cultured CD8+ T cells from PBMCs, taken from culture after CMV antigen stimulation. The clonotype comes from a human donor in good health (CMV status not recorded). Some clones in this sample may be carry-over from other donors' samples. J is TRBJ2-1 and V is TRBV6-1; 10 bases are shared with TRBD1. The CDR3 protein is CASSEGEGQGYPYNEQFF. As DNA, the CDR3 is TGTGCCAGCAGTGAAGGTGAGGGACAGGGGTACCCCTACAATGAGCAGTTCTTC.